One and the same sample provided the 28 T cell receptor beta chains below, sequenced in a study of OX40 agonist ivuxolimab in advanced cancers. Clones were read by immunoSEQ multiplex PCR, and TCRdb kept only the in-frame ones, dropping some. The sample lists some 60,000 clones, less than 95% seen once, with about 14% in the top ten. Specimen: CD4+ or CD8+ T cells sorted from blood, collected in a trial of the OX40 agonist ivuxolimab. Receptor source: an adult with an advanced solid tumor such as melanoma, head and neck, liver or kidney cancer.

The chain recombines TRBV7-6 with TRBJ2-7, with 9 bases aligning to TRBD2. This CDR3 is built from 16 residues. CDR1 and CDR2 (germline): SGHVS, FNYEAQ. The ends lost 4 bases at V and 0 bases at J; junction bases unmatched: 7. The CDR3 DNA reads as TGTGCCAGCAGCTCCTTAGGACTAGCGTCCTCCTACGAGCAGTACTTC. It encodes CASSSLGLASSYEQYF.

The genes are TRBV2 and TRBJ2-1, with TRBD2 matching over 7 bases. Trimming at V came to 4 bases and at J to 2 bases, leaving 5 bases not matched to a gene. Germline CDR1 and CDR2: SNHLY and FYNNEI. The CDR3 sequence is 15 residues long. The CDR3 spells CASSVASGPYNEQFF. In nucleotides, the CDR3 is TGTGCCAGCAGTGTAGCTAGCGGACCCTACAATGAGCAGTTCTTC.

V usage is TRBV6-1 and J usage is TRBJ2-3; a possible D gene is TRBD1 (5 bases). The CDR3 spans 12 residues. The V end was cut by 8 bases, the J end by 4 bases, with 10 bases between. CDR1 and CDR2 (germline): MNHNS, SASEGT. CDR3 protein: CASVGVADTQYF. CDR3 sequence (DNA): TGTGCCAGCGTAGGGGTCGCAGATACGCAGTATTTT.

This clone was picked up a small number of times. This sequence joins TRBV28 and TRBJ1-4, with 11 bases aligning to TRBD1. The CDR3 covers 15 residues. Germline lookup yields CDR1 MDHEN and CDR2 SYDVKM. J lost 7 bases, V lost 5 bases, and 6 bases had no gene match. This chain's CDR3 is CASSTGQGAVEKLFF. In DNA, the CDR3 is TGTGCCAGCAGTACCGGACAGGGGGCGGTTGAAAAACTGTTTTTT.

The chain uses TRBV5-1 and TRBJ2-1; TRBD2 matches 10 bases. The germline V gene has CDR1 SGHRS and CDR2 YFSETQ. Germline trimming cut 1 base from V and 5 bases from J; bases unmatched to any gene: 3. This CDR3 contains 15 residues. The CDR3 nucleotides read TGCGCCAGCAGCTTGCTAGCGGGAGCGAACAATGAGCAGTTCTTC. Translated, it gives CASSLLAGANNEQFF.

DNA for the CDR3: TGCAGCCACAGAACCGGCCGAGGGTCCGATACGCAGTATTTT. It encodes CSHRTGRGSDTQYF. V usage is TRBV29-1 and J usage is TRBJ2-3; D perhaps matches TRBD2 (5 bases). This CDR3 contains 14 residues. The V and J ends lost 8 bases and 6 bases respectively, with 21 bases between them. Germline assignment: CDR1 SQVTM and CDR2 ANQGSEA.

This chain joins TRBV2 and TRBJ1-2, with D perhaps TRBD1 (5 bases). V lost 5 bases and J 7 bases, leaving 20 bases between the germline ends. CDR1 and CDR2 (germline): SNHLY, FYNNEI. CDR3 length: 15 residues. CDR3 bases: TGTGCCAGCAGTCCACCCCGGGCCCGGGGGGGTGGCTACACCTTC. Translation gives CASSPPRARGGGYTF.

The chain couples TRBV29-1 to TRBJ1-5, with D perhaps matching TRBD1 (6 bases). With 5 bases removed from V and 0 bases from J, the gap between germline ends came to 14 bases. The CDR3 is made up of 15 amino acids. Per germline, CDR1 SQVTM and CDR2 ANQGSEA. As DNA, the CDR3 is TGCAGCGTTACACGGGGGGGCTGTAGCAATCAGCCCCAGCATTTT. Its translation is CSVTRGGCSNQPQHF.

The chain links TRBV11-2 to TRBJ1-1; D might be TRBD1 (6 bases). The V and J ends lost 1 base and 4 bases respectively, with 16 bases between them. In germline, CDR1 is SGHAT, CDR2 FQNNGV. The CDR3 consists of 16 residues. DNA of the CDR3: TGTGCCAGCAGCTTAGGCCAGGGCTTGGGGGCCACTGAAGCTTTCTTT. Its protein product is CASSLGQGLGATEAFF.

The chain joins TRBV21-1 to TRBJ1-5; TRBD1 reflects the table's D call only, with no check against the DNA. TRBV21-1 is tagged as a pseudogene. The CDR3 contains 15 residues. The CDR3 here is CASSRDSDGNQPQHF. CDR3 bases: TGTGCCAGCAGCCGGGACAGCGACGGCAATCAGCCCCAGCATTTT.

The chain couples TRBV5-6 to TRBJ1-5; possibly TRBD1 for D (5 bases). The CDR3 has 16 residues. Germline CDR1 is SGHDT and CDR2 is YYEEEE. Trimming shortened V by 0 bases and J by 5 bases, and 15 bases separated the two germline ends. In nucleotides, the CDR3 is TGTGCCAGCAGCTTGGCCGGGGGGACGGGGGATCAGCCCCAGCATTTT. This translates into CASSLAGGTGDQPQHF.

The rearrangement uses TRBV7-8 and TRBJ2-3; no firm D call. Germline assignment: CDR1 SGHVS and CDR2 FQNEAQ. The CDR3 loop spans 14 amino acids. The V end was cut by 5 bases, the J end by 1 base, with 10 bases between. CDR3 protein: CASSLTSGTDTQYF. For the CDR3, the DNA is TGTGCCAGCAGCCTGACTTCTGGCACAGATACGCAGTATTTT.

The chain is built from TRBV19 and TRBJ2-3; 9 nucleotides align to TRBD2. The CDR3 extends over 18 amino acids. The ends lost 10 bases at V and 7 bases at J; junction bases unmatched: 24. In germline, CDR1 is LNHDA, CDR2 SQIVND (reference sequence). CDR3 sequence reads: CATSVEGGLAGRVNTQYF. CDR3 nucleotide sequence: TGTGCCACCTCGGTTGAGGGTGGGCTAGCGGGAAGGGTGAATACGCAGTATTTT.

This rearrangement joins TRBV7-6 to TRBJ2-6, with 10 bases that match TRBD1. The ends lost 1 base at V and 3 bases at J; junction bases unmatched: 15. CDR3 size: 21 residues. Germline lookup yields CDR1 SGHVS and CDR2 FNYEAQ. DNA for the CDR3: TGTGCCAGCAGCTTAGTAGTATTGACGGGACAGGGGTCTGGTGGGGCCAACGTCCTGACTTTC. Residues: CASSLVVLTGQGSGGANVLTF. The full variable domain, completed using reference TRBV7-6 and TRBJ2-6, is GAGVSQSPRYKVTKRGQDVALRCDPISGHVSLYWYRQALGQGPEFLTYFNYEAQQDKSGLPNDRFSAERPEGSISTLTIQRTEQRDSAMYRCASSLVVLTGQGSGGANVLTFGAGSRLTVL.

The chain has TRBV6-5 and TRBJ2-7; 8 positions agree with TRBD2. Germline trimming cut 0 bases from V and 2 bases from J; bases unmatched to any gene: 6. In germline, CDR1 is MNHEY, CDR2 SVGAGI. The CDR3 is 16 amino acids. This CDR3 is CASSYSTSSGPYEQYF. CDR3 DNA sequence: TGTGCCAGCAGTTACTCGACGTCTAGCGGGCCCTACGAGCAGTACTTC.

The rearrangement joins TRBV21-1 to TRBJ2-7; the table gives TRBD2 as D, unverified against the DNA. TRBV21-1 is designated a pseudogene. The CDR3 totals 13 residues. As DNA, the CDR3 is TGTGCCAGCGGTACGGGTAGCGGGATTTTGCAGTACTTC. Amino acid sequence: CASGTGSGILQYF.

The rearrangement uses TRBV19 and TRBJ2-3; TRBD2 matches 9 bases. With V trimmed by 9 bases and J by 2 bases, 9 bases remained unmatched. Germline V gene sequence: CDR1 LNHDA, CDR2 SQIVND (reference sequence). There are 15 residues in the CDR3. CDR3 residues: CASNVPGLATDTQYF. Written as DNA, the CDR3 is TGTGCCAGCAACGTCCCGGGACTAGCCACAGATACGCAGTATTTT.

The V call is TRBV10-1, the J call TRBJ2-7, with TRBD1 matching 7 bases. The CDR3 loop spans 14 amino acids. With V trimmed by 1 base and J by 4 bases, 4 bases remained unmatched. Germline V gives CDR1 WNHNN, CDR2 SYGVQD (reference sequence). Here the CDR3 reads CASSEYPGGYEQYF. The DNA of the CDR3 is TGCGCCAGCAGTGAGTATCCAGGGGGTTACGAGCAGTACTTC.

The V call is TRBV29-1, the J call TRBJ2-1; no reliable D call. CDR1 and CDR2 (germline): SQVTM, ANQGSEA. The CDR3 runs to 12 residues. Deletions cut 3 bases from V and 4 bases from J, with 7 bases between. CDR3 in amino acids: CSVDMGYNEQFF. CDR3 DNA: TGCAGCGTTGATATGGGTTACAATGAGCAGTTCTTC.

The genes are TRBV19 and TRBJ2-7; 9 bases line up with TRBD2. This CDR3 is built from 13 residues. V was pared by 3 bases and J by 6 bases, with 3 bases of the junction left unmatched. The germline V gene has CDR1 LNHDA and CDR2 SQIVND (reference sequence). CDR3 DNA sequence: TGTGCCAGTAGTATGATAGCGGGAGCCGAGCAGTACTTC. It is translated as CASSMIAGAEQYF.

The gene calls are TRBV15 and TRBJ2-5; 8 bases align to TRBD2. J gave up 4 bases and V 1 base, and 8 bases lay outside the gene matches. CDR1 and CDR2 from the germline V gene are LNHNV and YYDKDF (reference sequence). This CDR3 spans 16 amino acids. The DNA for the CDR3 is TGTGCCACCAGCAGAGGTGCGGGAGGTTTTGTAGAGACCCAGTACTTC. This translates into CATSRGAGGFVETQYF. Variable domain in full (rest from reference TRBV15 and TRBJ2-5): DAMVIQNPRYQVTQFGKPVTLSCSQTLNHNVMYWYQQKSSQAPKLLFHYYDKDFNNEADTPDNFQSRRPNTSFCFLDIRSPGLGDTAMYLCATSRGAGGFVETQYFGPGTRLLVL.

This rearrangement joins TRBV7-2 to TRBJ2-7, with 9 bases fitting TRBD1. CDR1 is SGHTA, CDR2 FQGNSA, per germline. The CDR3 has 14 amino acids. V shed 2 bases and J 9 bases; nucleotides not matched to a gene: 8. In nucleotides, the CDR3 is TGTGCCAGCAGCTTAAAGGGACAGGGCGGCGTGCAGTACTTC. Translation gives CASSLKGQGGVQYF.

The chain's CDR3 is CASSLVGLKDTQYF. The CDR3 nucleotides read TGTGCCAGCAGCTTAGTCGGGTTGAAAGATACGCAGTATTTT. The chain employs TRBV7-2 and TRBJ2-3, with D hard to call. The CDR3 is 14 amino acids. The germline V and J ends were trimmed by 1 base and 5 bases, with 10 bases remaining between them. From germline, CDR1 is SGHTA and CDR2 FQGNSA. Using reference TRBV7-2 and TRBJ2-3 for the parts outside the CDR3, the full variable domain is GAGVSQSPSNKVTEKGKDVELRCDPISGHTALYWYRQSLGQGLEFLIYFQGNSAPDKSGLPSDRFSAERTGGSVSTLTIQRTQQEDSAVYLCASSLVGLKDTQYFGPGTRLTVL.

CDR3 in DNA: TGTGCCAGCAGCTTAACAGGGGGACTAGCCTACGAGCAGTACTTC. This translates into CASSLTGGLAYEQYF. The chain is built from TRBV7-3 and TRBJ2-7, with 8 bases that match TRBD2. The V and J ends lost 0 bases and 2 bases, in that order; junction bases with no gene match: 3. The CDR3 consists of 15 residues. Germline loops: CDR1 SGHTA, CDR2 FQGTGA.

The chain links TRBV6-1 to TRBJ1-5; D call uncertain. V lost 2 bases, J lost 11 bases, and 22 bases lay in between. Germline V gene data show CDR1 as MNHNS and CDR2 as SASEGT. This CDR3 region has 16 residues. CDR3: CASSEYNAGGDGSQHF. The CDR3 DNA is TGTGCCAGCAGTGAATACAATGCCGGTGGTGATGGGTCCCAGCATTTT.

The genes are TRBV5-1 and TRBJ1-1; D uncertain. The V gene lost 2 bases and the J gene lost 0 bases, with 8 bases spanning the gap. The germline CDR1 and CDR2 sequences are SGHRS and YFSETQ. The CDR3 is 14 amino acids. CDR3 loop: CASSFPGVNTEAFF. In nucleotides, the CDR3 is TGCGCCAGCAGCTTCCCCGGGGTGAACACTGAAGCTTTCTTT.

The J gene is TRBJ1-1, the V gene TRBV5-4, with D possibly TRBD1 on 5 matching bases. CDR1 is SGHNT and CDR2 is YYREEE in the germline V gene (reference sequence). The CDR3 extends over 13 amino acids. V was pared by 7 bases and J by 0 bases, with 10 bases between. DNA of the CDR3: TGTGCCAGCGGCCAGGGTTTGAACACTGAAGCTTTCTTT. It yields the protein CASGQGLNTEAFF.

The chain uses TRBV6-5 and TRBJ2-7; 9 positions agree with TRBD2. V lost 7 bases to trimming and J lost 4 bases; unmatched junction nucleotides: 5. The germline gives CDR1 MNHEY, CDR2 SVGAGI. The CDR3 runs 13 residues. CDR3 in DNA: TGTGCCAGCACAGCTAGCGGGATGTACGAGCAGTACTTC. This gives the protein CASTASGMYEQYF.